The clone carrying this TCR beta chain has more than one count but fewer than ten. Its matching antigen is unknown. The sample is drawn from a study of blood T cells in healthy people across ages. Study results and limitations: Estimates based on one million T cells were treated as lower bounds.

In germline, CDR1 is SQVTM, CDR2 ANQGSEA. The V segment lost 4 bases and the J segment 7 bases; nucleotides outside the gene matches: 7. CDR3 length: 14 amino acids. A second PCR, run for roughly 6 to 11 cycles, used a sample-barcoded 5' primer plus a J-beta primer mix. Tagging of each cDNA molecule was performed by a template-switch adaptor with 12 random nucleotides. TCRdb itself ran the 5' RACE reads through MiXCR, one entry per CDR3 protein. The data contain more than 1,000,000 distinct CDR3 sequences, around 27% of them seen just once; the ten biggest clones take up 0.65% to 0.95%. The same sample was also studied in work on T cells of mothers and their children. That paper notes: Thymic selection molds TCR recombination products alike in related and unrelated pairs.

This chain links TRBV29-1 with TRBJ2-1, with 10 nucleotides matching TRBD1. Sequenced sample: blood. This TCR was recovered from a girl aged 2-10 years in good health. The CDR3 region has the DNA TGCAGCGTTGGAGGGACAGGGGTAAGGAATGAGCAGTTCTTC. Amino acid sequence: CSVGGTGVRNEQFF.